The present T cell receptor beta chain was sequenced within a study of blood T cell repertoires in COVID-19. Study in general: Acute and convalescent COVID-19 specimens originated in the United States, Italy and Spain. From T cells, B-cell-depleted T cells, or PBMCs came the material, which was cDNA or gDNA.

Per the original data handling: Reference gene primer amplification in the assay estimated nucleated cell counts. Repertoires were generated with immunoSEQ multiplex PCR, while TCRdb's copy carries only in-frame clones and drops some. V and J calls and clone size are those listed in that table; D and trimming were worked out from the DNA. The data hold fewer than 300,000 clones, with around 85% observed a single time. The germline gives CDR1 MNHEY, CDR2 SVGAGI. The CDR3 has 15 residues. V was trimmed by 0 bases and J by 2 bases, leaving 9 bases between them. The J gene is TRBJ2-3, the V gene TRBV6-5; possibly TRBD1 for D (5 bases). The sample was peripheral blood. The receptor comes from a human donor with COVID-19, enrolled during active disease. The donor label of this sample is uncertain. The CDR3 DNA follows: TGTGCCAGCAGTTACTCGGCAGGGTTCACAGATACGCAGTATTTT. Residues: CASSYSAGFTDTQYF.